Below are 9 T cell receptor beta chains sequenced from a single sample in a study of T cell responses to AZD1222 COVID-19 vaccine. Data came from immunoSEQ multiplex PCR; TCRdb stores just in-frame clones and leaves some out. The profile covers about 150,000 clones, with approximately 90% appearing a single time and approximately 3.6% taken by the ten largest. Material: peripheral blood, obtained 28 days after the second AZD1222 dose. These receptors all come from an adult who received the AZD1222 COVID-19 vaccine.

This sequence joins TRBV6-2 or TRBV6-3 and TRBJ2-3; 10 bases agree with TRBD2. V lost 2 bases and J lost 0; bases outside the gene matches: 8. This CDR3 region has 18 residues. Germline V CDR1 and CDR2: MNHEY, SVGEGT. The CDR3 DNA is TGTGCCAGCAGTTACCTGTCTAGCGGGGGTCTCAGCACAGATACGCAGTATTTT. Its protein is CASSYLSSGGLSTDTQYF.

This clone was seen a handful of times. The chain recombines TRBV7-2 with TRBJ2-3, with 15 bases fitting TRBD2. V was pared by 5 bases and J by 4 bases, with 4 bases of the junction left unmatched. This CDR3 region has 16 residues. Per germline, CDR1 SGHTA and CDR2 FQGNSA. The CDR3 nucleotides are TGTGCCAGCAGCCCCGGGACTAGCGGGAGGTCAGATACGCAGTATTTT. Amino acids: CASSPGTSGRSDTQYF.

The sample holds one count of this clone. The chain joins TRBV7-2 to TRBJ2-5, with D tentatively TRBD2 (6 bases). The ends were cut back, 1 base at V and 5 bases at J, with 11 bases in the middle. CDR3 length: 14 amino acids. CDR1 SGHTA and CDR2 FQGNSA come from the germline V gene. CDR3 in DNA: TGTGCCAGCAGCTTAGGACTAGGGCGGGAGACCCAGTACTTC. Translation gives CASSLGLGRETQYF.

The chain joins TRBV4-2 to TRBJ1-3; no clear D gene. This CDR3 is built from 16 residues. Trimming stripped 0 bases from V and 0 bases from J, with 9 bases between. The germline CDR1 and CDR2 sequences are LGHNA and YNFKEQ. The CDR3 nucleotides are TGTGCCAGCAGCCAAGAGTCTACACGCTCTGGAAACACCATATATTTT. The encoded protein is CASSQESTRSGNTIYF.

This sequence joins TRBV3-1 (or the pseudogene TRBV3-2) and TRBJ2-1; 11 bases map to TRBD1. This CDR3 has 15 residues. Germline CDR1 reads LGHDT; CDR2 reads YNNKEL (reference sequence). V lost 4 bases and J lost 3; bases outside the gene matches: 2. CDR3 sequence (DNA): TGTGCCAGCAGCCTCGGGACAGGGGGCTACAATGAGCAGTTCTTC. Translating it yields CASSLGTGGYNEQFF.

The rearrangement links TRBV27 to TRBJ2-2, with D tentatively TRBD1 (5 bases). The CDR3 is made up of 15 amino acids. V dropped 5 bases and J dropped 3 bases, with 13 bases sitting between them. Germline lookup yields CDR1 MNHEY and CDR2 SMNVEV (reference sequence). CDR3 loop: CASSPTRVDTGELFF. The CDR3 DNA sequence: TGTGCCAGCAGTCCTACCAGGGTAGACACCGGGGAGCTGTTTTTT.

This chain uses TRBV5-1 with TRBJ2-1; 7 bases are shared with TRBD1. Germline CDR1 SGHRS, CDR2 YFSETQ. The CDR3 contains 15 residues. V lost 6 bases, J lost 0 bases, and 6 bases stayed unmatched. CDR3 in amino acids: CASKGQANSYNEQFF. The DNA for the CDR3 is TGCGCCAGCAAAGGACAGGCAAACTCCTACAATGAGCAGTTCTTC.

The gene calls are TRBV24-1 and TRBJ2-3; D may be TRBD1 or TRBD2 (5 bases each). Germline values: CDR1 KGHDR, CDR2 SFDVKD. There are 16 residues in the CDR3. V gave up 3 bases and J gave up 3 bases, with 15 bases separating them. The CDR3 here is CATSDPGTAGTDTQYF. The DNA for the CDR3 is TGTGCCACCAGTGATCCCGGGACCGCTGGGACAGATACGCAGTATTTT.

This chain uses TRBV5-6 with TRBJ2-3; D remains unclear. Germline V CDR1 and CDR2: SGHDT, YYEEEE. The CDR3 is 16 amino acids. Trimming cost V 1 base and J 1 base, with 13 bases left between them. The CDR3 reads CASSLRVGQGTDTQYF. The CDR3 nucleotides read TGTGCCAGCAGCTTGAGGGTCGGGCAGGGCACAGATACGCAGTATTTT.